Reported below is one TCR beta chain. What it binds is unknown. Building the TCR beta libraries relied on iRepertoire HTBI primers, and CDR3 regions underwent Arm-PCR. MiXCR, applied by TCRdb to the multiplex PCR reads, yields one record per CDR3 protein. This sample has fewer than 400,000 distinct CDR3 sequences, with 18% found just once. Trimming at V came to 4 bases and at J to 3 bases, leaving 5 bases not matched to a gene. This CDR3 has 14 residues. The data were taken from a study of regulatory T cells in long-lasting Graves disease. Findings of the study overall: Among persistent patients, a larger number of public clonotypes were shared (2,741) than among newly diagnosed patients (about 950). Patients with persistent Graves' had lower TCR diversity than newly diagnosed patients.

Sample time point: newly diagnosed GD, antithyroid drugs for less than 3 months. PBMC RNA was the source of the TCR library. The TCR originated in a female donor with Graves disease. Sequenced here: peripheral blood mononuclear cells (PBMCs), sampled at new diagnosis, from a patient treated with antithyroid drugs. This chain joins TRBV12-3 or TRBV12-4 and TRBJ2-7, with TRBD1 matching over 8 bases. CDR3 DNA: TGTGCCAGCAGTTCATCGGACAGGGACTACGAGCAGTACTTC. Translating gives CASSSSDRDYEQYF.